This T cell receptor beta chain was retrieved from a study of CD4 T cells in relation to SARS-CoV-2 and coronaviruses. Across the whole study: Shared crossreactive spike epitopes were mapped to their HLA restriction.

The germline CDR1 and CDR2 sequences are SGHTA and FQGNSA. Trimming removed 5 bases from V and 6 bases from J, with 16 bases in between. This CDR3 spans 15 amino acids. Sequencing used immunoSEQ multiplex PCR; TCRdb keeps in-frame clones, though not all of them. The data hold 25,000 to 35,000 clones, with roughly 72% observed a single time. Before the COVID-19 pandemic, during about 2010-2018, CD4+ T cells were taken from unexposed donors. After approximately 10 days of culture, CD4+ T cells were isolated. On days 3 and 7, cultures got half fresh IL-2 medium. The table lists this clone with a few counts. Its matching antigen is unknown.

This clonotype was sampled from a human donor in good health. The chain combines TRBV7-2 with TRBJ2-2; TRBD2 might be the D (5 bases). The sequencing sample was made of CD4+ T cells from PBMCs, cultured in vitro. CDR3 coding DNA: TGTGCCAGCAGCCCGTGGGAGATCCCATCCGGGGAGCTGTTTTTT. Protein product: CASSPWEIPSGELFF.